This T cell receptor beta chain was sequenced during a study of vaccination and CD4 T cells after COVID-19. The CDR3 totals 19 residues. Germline trimming cut 8 bases from V and 0 bases from J; bases unmatched to any gene: 14. Germline values: CDR1 MNHNS, CDR2 SASEGT. The Oncomine TCR Beta short-read assay sequenced DNA from cultured CD4+ T cells. TCRdb independently ran MiXCR on the PCR reads; one entry per CDR3 protein. The table lists some 1,400 distinct CDR3 sequences, around 10% of them singletons. Treatment in this sample: roughly ten-day PBMC culture with coronavirus spike peptide pools or control peptides (ViraFEST assay). Investigators obtained the unexposed donor's CD4+ T cells before the COVID-19 pandemic (2011-2018). This clonotype ranks as large. Its cognate antigen is unknown.

Sequencing input: CD4+ T cells from blood, cultured in vitro. This chain connects TRBV6-1 to TRBJ1-6, with TRBD1 matching 9 bases. The clonotype comes from a human donor in good health. This CDR3 is CASHRGDRETGSYNSPLHF. CDR3 bases: TGTGCCAGCCATCGAGGGGACAGGGAAACAGGCTCCTATAATTCACCCCTCCACTTT.